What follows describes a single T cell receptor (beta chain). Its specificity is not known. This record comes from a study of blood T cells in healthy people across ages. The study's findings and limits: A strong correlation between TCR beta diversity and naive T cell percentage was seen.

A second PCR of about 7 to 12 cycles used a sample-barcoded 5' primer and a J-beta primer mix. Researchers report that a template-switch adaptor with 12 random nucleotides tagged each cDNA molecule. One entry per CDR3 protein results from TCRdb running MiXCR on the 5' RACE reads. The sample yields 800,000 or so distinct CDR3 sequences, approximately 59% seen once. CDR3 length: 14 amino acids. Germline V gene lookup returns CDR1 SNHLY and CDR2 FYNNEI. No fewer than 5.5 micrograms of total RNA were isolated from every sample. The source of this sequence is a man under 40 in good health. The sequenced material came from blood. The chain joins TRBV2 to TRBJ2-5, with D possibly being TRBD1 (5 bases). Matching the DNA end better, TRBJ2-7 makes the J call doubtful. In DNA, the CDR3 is TGTGCCAGCAGTGAAGACAGGTACTCCTACGAGCAGTACTTC. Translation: CASSEDRYSYEQYF.